This T cell receptor (beta chain) was documented in a study of cytomegalovirus exposure and HLA in healthy donors (dated by TCRdb to 2016 to 2017). Notes on the research overall: A later analysis indicated that the 90 to 150 validation repertoires were generated on the platform also employed for the roughly 730 repertoires of the first cohort. High-throughput TCR immunosequencing, statistical association of individual TCRs with disease status, and machine learning were combined to predict cytomegalovirus infection status. The study aimed to test whether signatures of past pathogen exposure could be identified by cataloging public T cell receptors. A separate validation cohort of roughly 120 different subjects was used in addition to the approximately 610-subject first cohort. General findings and caveats noted by the study authors: In vitro tests confirmed that a few of the cytomegalovirus-associated TCR beta chains recognize cytomegalovirus antigens. In the study, some 180 TCR beta chains were listed as associated with cytomegalovirus. Most TCR sequences were observed very rarely across donors, whereas some public TCRs were present in many individuals. A later analysis had no HLA typing for the validation cohort, so co-occurrence there was scored across all 120 repertoires. The classifier was reported to diagnose cytomegalovirus status with high specificity and sensitivity in both the original cohort and the validation cohort. Of the cluster scores, 94% were above 0 in a later analysis, which found that TCRs clustered in the first cohort also tended to co-occur in the approximately 130 validation repertoires. The authors suggested that the approach could potentially be generalized to other disease states and immunological phenotypes.

For this clone: Its antigen remains undetermined. No quality values exist for individual bases; no much larger clone is one base distant.

Separate from the approximately 730-subject first cohort, the validation cohort of 95 to 150 subjects was the group to which the donors belonged. Library method: the immunoSEQ multiplex PCR assay. The paper's processing steps were these. A statistical classification framework was developed to diagnose cytomegalovirus status using the catalog of TCR beta chain sequences. TCRdb obtained this table from immuneACCESS and retained in-frame rearrangements with V and J assigned. These tables miss some clones; where compared with another copy, unresolved V genes account for less than half of the shortfall, and the remainder is unexplained. That table furnishes V, J and clone size, whereas the DNA furnished D and trimming. The sample table records fewer than 90,000 clones; less than 96% of these occur just once. The biggest ten clones account for 1.6% of the sample. Trimming removed 8 bases from V and 0 bases from J, leaving 12 bases between the germline ends. The germline V gene encodes CDR1 MNHEY and CDR2 SVGAGI. Its CDR3 holds 14 amino acids, cysteine through phenylalanine. Just the 42-base CDR3 DNA is kept, in frame starting at base 1.

Sequencing input: PBMCs. The sequence derives from a man between 18 and 35 years old in good health and CMV-seropositive. Recombination linked TRBV6-5 to TRBJ2-3; TRBD2 is a weak D gene call, 5 bases matching. This receptor has the CDR3 CASGSGLSTDTQYF. The sequenced DNA: TGTGCCAGCGGATCCGGACTGAGCACAGATACGCAGTATTTT.